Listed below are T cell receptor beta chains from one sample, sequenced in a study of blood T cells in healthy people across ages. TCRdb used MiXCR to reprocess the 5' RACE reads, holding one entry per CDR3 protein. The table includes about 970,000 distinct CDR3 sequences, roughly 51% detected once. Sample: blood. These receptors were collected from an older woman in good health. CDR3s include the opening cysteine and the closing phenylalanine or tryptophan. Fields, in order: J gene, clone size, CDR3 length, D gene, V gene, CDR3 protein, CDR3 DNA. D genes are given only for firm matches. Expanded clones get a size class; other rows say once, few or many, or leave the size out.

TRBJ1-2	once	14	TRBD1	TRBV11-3	CASSLGQGAAGYTF	TGTGCCAGCAGCTTGGGACAGGGGGCGGCTGGCTACACCTTC
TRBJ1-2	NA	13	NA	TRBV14	CASSQLNSYGYTF	TGTGCCAGCAGCCAACTGAACAGCTATGGCTACACCTTC
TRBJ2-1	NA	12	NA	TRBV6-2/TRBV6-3	CASRTPGSEQFF	TGTGCCAGCAGAACCCCGGGGTCTGAGCAGTTTTTC
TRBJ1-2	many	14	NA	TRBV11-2	CASSPGGQDYGYTF	TGTGCCAGCAGTCCCGGGGGGCAGGACTATGGCTACACCTTC
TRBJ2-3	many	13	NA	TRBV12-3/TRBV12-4	CASSRDPTDTQYF	TGTGCCAGCAGTAGGGATCCCACAGATACGCAGTATTTT
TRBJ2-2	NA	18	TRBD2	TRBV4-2	CASSQGDSGSFDTGELFF	TGTGCCAGCAGCCAAGGGGATAGCGGGAGTTTTGACACCGGGGAGCTGTTTTTT
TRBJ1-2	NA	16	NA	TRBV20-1	CSATNPGPSLNYGYTF	TGCAGTGCTACAAATCCGGGACCCTCCCTTAACTATGGCTACACCTTC
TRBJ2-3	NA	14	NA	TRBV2	CASSEPFGGNTQYF	TGTGCCAGCAGTGAACCCTTCGGCGGAAATACGCAGTATTTT
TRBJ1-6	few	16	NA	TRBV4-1	CASSQVGVLDNSPLHF	TGCGCCAGCAGCCAAGTGGGAGTACTCGATAATTCACCCCTCCACTTT
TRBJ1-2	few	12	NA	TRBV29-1	CSVVPGAFGYTF	TGCAGCGTTGTGCCAGGGGCGTTCGGCTACACCTTC
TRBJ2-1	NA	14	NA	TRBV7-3	CASSPSGVLGEQFF	TGTGCCAGCAGCCCCTCTGGGGTTCTAGGAGAGCAGTTCTTC
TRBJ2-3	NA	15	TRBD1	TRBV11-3	CASSYGQGGPDTQYF	TGTGCCAGCAGCTACGGACAGGGCGGCCCAGATACGCAGTATTTT
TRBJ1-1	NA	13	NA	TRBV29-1	CSAMDSMNTEAFF	TGCAGCGCTATGGACAGTATGAACACTGAAGCTTTCTTT
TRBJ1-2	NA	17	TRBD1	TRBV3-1	CASSLTVLQGKGYGYTF	TGTGCCAGCAGCCTCACTGTCCTACAGGGGAAAGGTTATGGCTATACCTTC
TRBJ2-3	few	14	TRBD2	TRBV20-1	CSAPLAVLTDTQYF	TGCAGTGCTCCACTAGCGGTCCTCACAGATACGCAGTATTTT
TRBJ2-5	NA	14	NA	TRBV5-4	CASSSQGKVETQYF	TGTGCCAGCAGCTCCCAGGGAAAGGTAGAGACCCAGTACTTC
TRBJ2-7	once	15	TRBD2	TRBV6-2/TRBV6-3	CASSYSILAGCEQYF	TGTGCCAGCAGTTACTCCATACTAGCGGGATGCGAGCAGTACTTC
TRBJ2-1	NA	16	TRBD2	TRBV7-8	CASSFTTGLANNEQFF	TGTGCCAGCAGCTTTACTACAGGACTAGCCAACAATGAGCAGTTCTTC
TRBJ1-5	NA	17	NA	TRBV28	CASSFPHRRGPGQPQHF	TGTGCCAGCAGTTTCCCCCACAGGCGGGGGCCTGGTCAGCCCCAGCATTTT
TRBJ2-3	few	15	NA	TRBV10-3	CAISPGLTSTDTQYF	TGTGCCATCAGTCCCGGCCTAACTAGCACAGATACGCAGTATTTT
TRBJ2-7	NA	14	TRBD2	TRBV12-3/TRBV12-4	CASSPGGGIYEQYF	TGTGCCAGCAGCCCCGGCGGGGGGATCTACGAGCAGTACTTC
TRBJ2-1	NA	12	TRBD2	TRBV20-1	CSARVTSVEQFF	TGCAGTGCGCGCGTCACTAGCGTTGAGCAGTTCTTC
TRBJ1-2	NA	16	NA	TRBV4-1	CASNQGQGDLNYGYTF	TGCGCCAGCAACCAAGGGCAGGGAGATTTAAACTATGGCTACACCTTC
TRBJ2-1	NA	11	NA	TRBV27	CASSFSWEQFF	TGTGCCAGCAGTTTTTCGTGGGAGCAGTTCTTC
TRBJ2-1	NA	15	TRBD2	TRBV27	CASSLFLAGSEEQFF	TGTGCCAGCAGTTTATTCCTAGCGGGCTCGGAGGAGCAGTTCTTC
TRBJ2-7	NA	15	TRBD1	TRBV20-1	CSGKNYGTGNLEQYF	TGCAGTGGAAAGAATTATGGGACAGGGAATCTCGAGCAGTACTTC
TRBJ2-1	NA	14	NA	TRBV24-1	CATSDFYRAGEQFF	TGTGCCACCAGTGATTTCTACCGTGCGGGGGAGCAGTTCTTC
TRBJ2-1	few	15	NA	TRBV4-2	CASREDSTDYNEQFF	TGTGCCAGCAGAGAAGACAGTACAGATTACAATGAGCAGTTCTTC
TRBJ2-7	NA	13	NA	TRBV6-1	CASSRTDLDEQYF	TGTGCCAGCAGTCGGACGGACTTGGATGAGCAGTACTTC
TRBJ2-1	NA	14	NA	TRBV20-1	CSVTDLLESNEQFF	TGCAGTGTTACCGACCTACTAGAATCCAATGAGCAGTTCTTC
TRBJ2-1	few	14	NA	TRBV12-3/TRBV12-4	CASSFVVYPNEQFF	TGTGCCAGCAGTTTTGTAGTCTACCCCAATGAGCAGTTCTTC
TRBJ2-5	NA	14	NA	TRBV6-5	CASSYWGPDHEQYF	TGTGCCAGCAGTTACTGGGGCCCCGACCATGAGCAGTACTTC